A single sample gave rise to the 28 T cell receptor beta chains below, sequenced in a study of blood T cells in healthy people across ages. A second about 7 to 11 cycle PCR used barcoded and J-beta primers. One entry per CDR3 protein, called by TCRdb with MiXCR from the 5' RACE reads. The sample carries about 970,000 distinct CDR3 sequences, 51% recorded once. Sequenced input: blood. The source is a woman in her sixties or seventies in good health.

This chain uses TRBV20-1 with TRBJ2-7, with TRBD2 as a possible D gene (5 bases). This CDR3 contains 13 residues. V lost 3 bases and J 3 bases, leaving 12 bases between the germline ends. Germline loops: CDR1 DFQATT, CDR2 SNEGSKA (reference sequence). CDR3 coding DNA: TGCAGTGCTAGGGAGGACCAGAGCTACGAGCAGTACTTC. Translation: CSAREDQSYEQYF.

The chain combines TRBV12-3 or TRBV12-4 with TRBJ2-7; D is ambiguous. The better agreement between TRBJ2-5 and the DNA end casts doubt on the J call. This CDR3 region has 13 residues. CDR3 nucleotide sequence: TGTGCCAGCGGCCGTTATCGCCCGGAGACCCAGTACTTC. It specifies CASGRYRPETQYF.

The V and J genes are TRBV20-1 and TRBJ2-4, with D possibly TRBD2 on 5 matching bases. The DNA end is a closer match to TRBJ2-7, so the J assignment may be wrong. This CDR3 spans 15 amino acids. Germline CDR1 is DFQATT and CDR2 is SNEGSKA (reference sequence). CDR3 amino acids: CSARAPRGYPIEQYF. CDR3 coding DNA: TGCAGTGCTAGGGCTCCCAGAGGGTATCCTATCGAGCAGTACTTC.

The CDR3 sequence: CSATPGTSGRNEQFF. In DNA, the CDR3 is TGCAGCGCAACTCCCGGGACTAGCGGGAGGAATGAGCAGTTCTTC. The gene calls are TRBV20-1 and TRBJ2-1, with 15 bases identical to TRBD2. Per the germline V gene, CDR1 is DFQATT and CDR2 is SNEGSKA (reference sequence). The CDR3 extends over 15 amino acids.

J is TRBJ2-1 and V is TRBV6-6, with TRBD2 identical over 9 bases. V lost 6 bases, J lost 8 bases, and 14 bases stayed unmatched. This CDR3 has 16 residues. Germline CDR1 and CDR2: MNHNY and SVGAGI (reference sequence). In nucleotides, the CDR3 is TGTGCCAGCAGCTCCCGTCGGGCGGGAGGGCTACATGAGCAGTTCTTC. Translated: CASSSRRAGGLHEQFF.

The J gene is TRBJ2-7, the V gene TRBV2; TRBD2 matches at 9 bases. In germline, CDR1 is SNHLY, CDR2 FYNNEI. This CDR3 is 17 amino acids long. V gave up 7 bases and J gave up 2 bases; unmatched junction bases: 15. The CDR3 nucleotides read TGTGCCAGCACCCTACCCTTGGGACTAGCACTTACCTACGAGCAGTACTTC. Translation gives CASTLPLGLALTYEQYF.

This clonotype came up a few times. V is TRBV6-2 or TRBV6-3 and J is TRBJ2-7; D gene ambiguous. V was clipped by 2 bases and J by 4 bases, with 12 bases between them. The CDR3 length is 14 residues. Germline V CDR1 and CDR2: MNHEY, SVGEGT. CDR3 sequence: CASSYQKKSYEQYF. The CDR3, as DNA: TGTGCCAGCAGTTACCAAAAGAAATCGTACGAGCAGTACTTC.

The chain joins TRBV9 to TRBJ1-2; D is ambiguous. CDR1 and CDR2 from the germline V gene are SGDLS and YYNGEE. The CDR3 consists of 14 residues. The V end was cut by 5 bases, the J end by 4 bases, with 15 bases between. The CDR3, as DNA: TGTGCCAGCAGTGAAACCCCGGGGAGCTATGGCTACACCTTC. Amino acids: CASSETPGSYGYTF.

The V and J genes are TRBV28 and TRBJ2-7; the match to TRBD1 covers 7 bases. CDR3 length: 14 amino acids. The J segment lost 2 bases and the V segment lost 8 bases, leaving 9 bases of the junction unmatched. CDR1 MDHEN and CDR2 SYDVKM come from the germline V gene. In DNA form, the CDR3 reads TGTGCCAGCGGGGAAACAGGGGTTCCCTACGAGCAGTACTTC. This gives the protein CASGETGVPYEQYF.

This clonotype is a singleton in its sample. The CDR3 region is CATSDKRFGVYEQYF. As DNA, the CDR3 is TGTGCCACCAGTGATAAGAGATTCGGGGTCTACGAGCAGTACTTC. The chain joins TRBV24-1 to TRBJ2-7; weak D call: TRBD2 (5 bases). This CDR3 has 15 residues. V lost 3 bases and J lost 3, with 14 bases in between. Germline-derived CDR1 and CDR2 are KGHDR and SFDVKD.

The chain recombines TRBV12-1 with TRBJ2-7; TRBD2 is the table's D call and was not checked against the DNA. The J call may be mistaken, given a closer DNA end match to TRBJ2-5. TRBV12-1 is shown as a pseudogene. CDR3 length: 17 amino acids. CDR3 amino acids: CASSIQPGLRGRETQYF. The CDR3, as DNA: TGTGCCAGCAGCATACAACCGGGACTCAGGGGAAGAGAGACCCAGTACTTC.

J is TRBJ2-7 and V is TRBV29-1, with 9 bases identical to TRBD1. In germline, CDR1 is SQVTM, CDR2 ANQGSEA. Unmatched junction bases numbered 10, after V lost 4 bases and J lost 3 bases. This CDR3 has 15 amino acids. The CDR3 spells CSVGDRGSSSYEQYF. The CDR3 DNA follows: TGCAGCGTTGGTGACAGGGGGTCAAGTAGCTACGAGCAGTACTTC.

The V gene is TRBV12-3 or TRBV12-4, the J gene TRBJ1-4, with a tentative D call TRBD1 (6 bases). V shed 7 bases and J shed 8 bases, with 20 bases lying between them. The CDR3 has 15 amino acids. CDR3: CASTPTGGYGEKLFF. DNA of the CDR3: TGTGCCAGCACTCCTACCGGGGGCTATGGGGAAAAACTGTTTTTT.

The chain uses TRBV20-1 and TRBJ1-5; D might be TRBD1 (6 bases). This CDR3 spans 12 amino acids. Germline CDR1 is DFQATT and CDR2 is SNEGSKA (reference sequence). Trimming took off 3 bases at V and 4 bases at J, with 7 bases between the two ends. CDR3 region: CSASQGNQPQHF. The CDR3 DNA is TGCAGTGCTAGTCAGGGGAATCAGCCCCAGCATTTT.

The V call is TRBV14, the J call TRBJ2-7, with D perhaps matching TRBD1 (6 bases). There are 14 residues in the CDR3. Germline V gives CDR1 SGHDN, CDR2 FVKESK. V lost 5 bases, J lost 1 base, and 12 bases lay in between. CDR3 nucleotides: TGTGCCAGCAGCTGGGCAGGGGTATCCTACGAGCAGTACTTC. It yields the protein CASSWAGVSYEQYF.

V is TRBV19 and J is TRBJ2-7, with 9 positions matching TRBD2. Germline V gene data show CDR1 as LNHDA and CDR2 as SQIVND (reference sequence). The CDR3 is 15 residues long. With 6 bases clipped from V and 0 bases from J, the junction kept 6 bases outside the gene matches. CDR3 region: CASSAGSGGSYEQYF. The CDR3 DNA reads TGTGCCAGTAGCGCCGGTAGCGGGGGCTCCTACGAGCAGTACTTC.

This clonotype has a handful of counts. This chain uses TRBV6-5 with TRBJ2-4; 7 bases are a match to TRBD2. The J call may not be correct, given that the DNA end is closer to TRBJ2-7. This CDR3 comprises 13 residues. The germline V gene has CDR1 MNHEY and CDR2 SVGAGI. CDR3 amino acids: CASGLVRTGEQYF. As DNA, the CDR3 is TGTGCCAGCGGACTAGTTAGGACCGGCGAGCAGTACTTC.

This chain uses TRBV4-1 with TRBJ2-1; D perhaps matches TRBD2 (7 bases). The end of the DNA fits TRBJ2-7 better, so the J call may be wrong. The CDR3 is made up of 15 amino acids. Germline values: CDR1 MGHRA, CDR2 YSYEKL. The CDR3 DNA is TGCGCCAGCAGCCAATCGGGGGGCTCCTACAATGAGCAGTACTTC. Protein sequence: CASSQSGGSYNEQYF.

V is TRBV6-5 and J is TRBJ1-6, with a tentative D call TRBD1 (6 bases). Germline assignment: CDR1 MNHEY and CDR2 SVGAGI. There are 17 residues in the CDR3. Trimming stripped 1 base from V and 5 bases from J, with 15 bases between. The CDR3 DNA follows: TGTGCCAGCAGTTACTACCCTAGAAGGGGGGATAATTCACCCCTCCACTTT. Translated, it gives CASSYYPRRGDNSPLHF.

The rearrangement joins TRBV3-1 to TRBJ2-4; TRBD2 is a possible D gene (5 bases). The DNA end is more similar to TRBJ2-7, so the J call may be wrong. CDR3 size: 17 residues. The germline gives CDR1 LGHDT, CDR2 YNNKEL (reference sequence). CDR3 nucleotide sequence: TGTGCCAGCAGCCAAGACCTTGGGGAGCCGACTTCCCACGAGCAGTACTTC. This gives the protein CASSQDLGEPTSHEQYF.

This clonotype was seen only a few times. This chain links TRBV5-1 with TRBJ2-1, with 14 positions matching TRBD2. Looked up from germline, CDR1 is SGHRS and CDR2 is YFSETQ. Unmatched junction bases numbered 5, after V lost 4 bases and J lost 2 bases. This CDR3 contains 17 residues. CDR3 sequence: CASSRGTSGSAYNEQFF. The CDR3 DNA follows: TGCGCCAGCAGCAGAGGGACTAGCGGGAGCGCCTACAATGAGCAGTTCTTC.

The genes are TRBV6-6 and TRBJ1-2; D perhaps matches TRBD1 (5 bases). CDR3 length: 16 amino acids. Germline CDR1 reads MNHNY; CDR2 reads SVGAGI (reference sequence). Trimming took off 4 bases at V and 7 bases at J, with 22 bases between the two ends. The CDR3 region has the DNA TGTGCCAGCAGTTCCCCGGGACGGAGTCCCTTAGCTGGCTACACCTTC. Translating gives CASSSPGRSPLAGYTF.

The chain is built from TRBV6-1 and TRBJ1-2, with a possible D match to TRBD1 (6 bases). In germline, CDR1 is MNHNS, CDR2 SASEGT. The V and J ends lost 11 bases and 6 bases respectively, with 34 bases between them. The CDR3 covers 18 residues. For the CDR3, the DNA is TGTGCCGTAGGTGTGGGCACTTCCAGGGGACGAGGCAACAATGGCTACACCTTC. Its translation is CAVGVGTSRGRGNNGYTF.

This clonotype was found a few times. The chain uses TRBV20-1 and TRBJ2-5; D may be TRBD2 (5 bases). V shed 5 bases and J shed 4 bases, with 11 bases lying between them. Germline V CDR1 and CDR2: DFQATT, SNEGSKA (reference sequence). The CDR3 sequence is 12 residues long. The CDR3 DNA reads TGCAGTGCTTACGCTAGCACAGAGACCCAGTACTTC. Encoded protein: CSAYASTETQYF.

The J gene is TRBJ1-5, the V gene TRBV20-1, with a tentative D call TRBD1 (6 bases). From germline, CDR1 is DFQATT and CDR2 SNEGSKA (reference sequence). This CDR3 comprises 12 residues. V was cut by 5 bases and J by 5 bases, with 10 bases left in between. CDR3 residues: CSARSGDQPQHF. CDR3 DNA: TGCAGTGCTCGCTCAGGGGATCAGCCCCAGCATTTT.

This rearrangement joins TRBV30 to TRBJ2-5; tentatively, D is TRBD1 (6 bases). With the DNA end fitting TRBJ2-7 better, the J assignment may be wrong. The CDR3 totals 13 residues. CDR1 and CDR2 (germline): GTSNPN, SVGIG (reference sequence). The CDR3 spells CAWSVQGTYEQYF. CDR3 DNA sequence: TGTGCCTGGAGTGTACAGGGAACCTACGAGCAGTACTTC.

This chain joins TRBV6-6 and TRBJ2-7; the match to TRBD1 covers 7 bases. CDR3 length: 14 amino acids. CDR1 MNHNY and CDR2 SVGAGI come from the germline V gene (reference sequence). After removal of 5 bases from V and 3 bases from J, the junction contained 7 bases not matched to a gene. CDR3 DNA: TGTGCCAGCAGTAGATCCGGGACAGACTACGAGCAGTACTTC. Amino acids: CASSRSGTDYEQYF.

This clonotype was observed a handful of times. The rearrangement joins TRBV27 to TRBJ2-7; TRBD2 matches at 9 bases. The germline gives CDR1 MNHEY, CDR2 SMNVEV (reference sequence). The V gene end was trimmed by 3 bases and the J gene end by 6 bases; junction bases not matched to a gene: 9. The CDR3 is 15 residues long. The CDR3 coding sequence is TGTGCCAGCAGTTTTCGGGCGGGAGGGCCGGGCGAGCAGTACTTC. Translation gives CASSFRAGGPGEQYF.